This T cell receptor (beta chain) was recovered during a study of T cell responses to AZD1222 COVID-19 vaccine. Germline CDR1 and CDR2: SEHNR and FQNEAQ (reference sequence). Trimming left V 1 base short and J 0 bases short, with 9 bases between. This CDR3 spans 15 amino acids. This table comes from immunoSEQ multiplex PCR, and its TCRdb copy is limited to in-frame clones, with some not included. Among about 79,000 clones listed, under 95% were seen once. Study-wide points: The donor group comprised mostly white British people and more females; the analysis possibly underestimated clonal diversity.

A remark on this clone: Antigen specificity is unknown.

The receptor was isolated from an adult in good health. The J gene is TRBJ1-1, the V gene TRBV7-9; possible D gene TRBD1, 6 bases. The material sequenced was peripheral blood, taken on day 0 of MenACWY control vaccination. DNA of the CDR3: TGTGCCAGCAGCTTAGGAGGGGGTTTGAACACTGAAGCTTTCTTT. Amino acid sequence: CASSLGGGLNTEAFF.